The text below deals with one T cell receptor (beta chain). Its recognized antigen is unknown. Per-nucleotide qualities are absent, and no much larger clonotype sits a single base away. These data come from a study of shared clonotypes between healthy human individuals (dated by TCRdb to between 2020 and 2021). About the study as a whole: A couple of women and a few men aged 18 to 49 years were included in the cohort. To increase sequencing depth and limit assay-specific biases, TCR repertoire library preparation and sequencing were carried out by different laboratories using diverse techniques. The study deeply sequenced blood TCR repertoires of roughly five healthy adults to estimate repertoire size and the extent of clonotype sharing between individuals. Each donor's leukapheresis produced roughly between roughly 0.85 and 10 billion PBMCs. For each donor, CD4 naive and CD4 memory were each run on three plates, CD8 naive on two plates, and CD8 memory on one plate. Paper-wide results and their limitations: Naive subsets generally had larger estimated clonotype richness than memory subsets. Sharing across several donors was observed for 4.5% to 6.5% of naive CD4, over 3% of naive CD8, 2% to 2.5% of memory CD4, and around 0.44% of memory CD8 clonotypes. Sampling was restricted to blood, and TCR repertoires in tissues likely differ from the TCR repertoires found in blood. Compared with non-shared clonotypes, the clonotypes found in all four sorted-subset donors had higher generation probabilities. Rarefaction of sorted-subset datasets indicated incomplete sequencing despite the large sequencing depth. Based on pairwise subsampling, the degree of clonotype sharing among donors was expected to be affected by sequencing depth. Because the study included only a small number of donors, the genetic and exposure-history diversity represented was limited.

Donors were healthy HIV-negative adults with no recently reported acute infections or vaccinations. Every donor was a Caucasian adult residing in Nashville, Tennessee, USA. Magnetic negative selection was used to enrich CD4+ T cells, after which naive cells were positively selected on CD45RA and the negative fraction became the memory subset. After blood collection by leukapheresis, PBMCs were isolated using Ficoll-Histopaque density gradient centrifugation and then cryopreserved in the vapor phase of liquid nitrogen. Purity and quantity of every magnetically sorted T cell population were checked by analytical flow cytometry. Genomic DNA was isolated from each sorted fraction and quantified by UV absorbance on a Nanodrop 2000c. The junction shows trimming of 5 bases on V and 6 bases on J, and the gene matches do not reach 14 bases of it. CDR1 and CDR2, looked up from the germline V gene (reference sequence), are LNHNV and YYDKDF. Inclusive of the bounding cysteine and phenylalanine, the CDR3 is 16 residues long. The retained sequence is limited to the CDR3, 48 bases, with the frame set at the first base.

Using the deep immunoSEQ assay, multiplex PCR amplified TCR CDR3 regions from genomic DNA. Extracted genomic DNA from each cell subset was distributed evenly across all wells of several immunoSEQ 96-well plates, and each plate was treated as a replicate. Each replicate PCR for sorted subsets received 150 to 250 ng genomic DNA, equal to roughly 30,000 T cell genomes. Purified libraries were measured with a Qubit 3.0 fluorometer, size-checked on a Bioanalyzer 2100, and measured again with the KAPA Library Quantification kit. Every immunoSEQ 96-well plate was sequenced on a separate single-read 150-cycle Illumina NextSeq 550 flow cell. The authors' pipeline ran thus. Because the immunoSEQ output included only junctional sequences and no quality scores, the filtering could not be the same as the filtering used for full-length reads. Sequences were annotated with PyIR, a Python wrapper for IgBLAST v1.9, and V/J genes and CDR3 were assigned using IMGT germline references. Reads were removed for weak V/J assignments (E-value above 1e-6), missing CDR3, stop codons, out-of-frame junctions, or ambiguous translated residues. V3J clonotypes were defined by identical inferred V gene, J gene, and CDR3 amino acid sequence. To compute the percentage overlap between repertoires, the number of shared unique clonotypes was divided by the size of the smaller repertoire. Repertoire richness was assessed with RTK rarefaction, the Chao1 estimator, and Recon v2.1 estimates of unobserved clonotypes. Generation probabilities for all TCRbeta clonotypes obtained by the gDNA method from a handful of donors were computed using OLGA. Not all clones reach the TCRdb copy of this immuneACCESS table, which keeps in-frame sequences only. Checked studies attribute under half of the gap to unresolved V genes and leave the rest unexplained. V, J and clone size were drawn from that table, and D and trimming were deduced from the DNA. This sample has a few million clones in its table, and less than 95% of those were observed once. Together, the top ten hold approximately 0.4% of the sample.

The V gene is TRBV15 and the J gene is TRBJ2-3; 7 middle bases align to TRBD1. The source is a man younger than 35 in good health. Some clones in this sample may be carry-over from other donors' samples. Sequenced material: naive CD4+ T cells from PBMCs. The sample's cell subset or site label, in plain terms: CD45RA+ positively selected. The nucleotide sequence is given as TGTGCCACCAGCCTTCGGACAGGCCCCTATTCGGATACGCAGTATTTT. Its translation reads: CATSLRTGPYSDTQYF.